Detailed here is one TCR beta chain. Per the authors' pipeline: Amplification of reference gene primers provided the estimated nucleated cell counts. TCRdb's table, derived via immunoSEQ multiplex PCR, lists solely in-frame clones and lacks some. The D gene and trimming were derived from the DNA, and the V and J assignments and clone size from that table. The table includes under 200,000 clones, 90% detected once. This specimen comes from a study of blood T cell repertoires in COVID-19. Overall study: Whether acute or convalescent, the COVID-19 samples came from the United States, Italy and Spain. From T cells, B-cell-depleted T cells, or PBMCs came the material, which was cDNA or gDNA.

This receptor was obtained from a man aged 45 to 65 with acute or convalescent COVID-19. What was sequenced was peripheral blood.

Here the CDR3 reads CASSRDRPTGGRNTEAFF. CDR3 sequence (DNA): TGTGCCAGCAGTCGAGACCGACCCACAGGGGGGAGAAACACTGAAGCTTTCTTT. The chain uses TRBV6-6 and TRBJ1-1; 8 nucleotides agree with TRBD1. V lost 5 bases to trimming and J lost 2 bases; unmatched junction nucleotides: 16. This CDR3 contains 18 residues. CDR1 and CDR2 from the germline V gene are MNHNY and SVGAGI (reference sequence).